The 22 T cell receptor beta chains listed next were all sequenced from one sample in a study of cytomegalovirus exposure and HLA in healthy donors (dated by TCRdb to about 2017). The method was the immunoSEQ multiplex PCR assay. For the multiplex PCR, a mixture combining 60 forward primers for TCR Vbeta segments and 13 reverse primers for TCR Jbeta segments was used. This immuneACCESS table, as held by TCRdb, lists in-frame sequences with V and J called but not all clones. Of the missing ones, under half trace to an unresolved V gene in checked studies; the others have no known cause. A total of about 110,000 clones appear in this sample, about 76% of them only once. Less than 2.5% of the sample comes from the top ten. Sequenced input: PBMCs. All receptors derive from a woman younger than 45 in good health and CMV-seronegative.

This chain joins TRBV30 and TRBJ2-1, with D unresolved. CDR3 length equals 12 residues. Germline V gives CDR1 GTSNPN, CDR2 SVGIG (reference sequence). The V end lost 3 bases, the J end lost 6 bases, and 9 bases lay between the germline ends. Written as DNA, the CDR3 is TGTGCCTGGAGACCGGGTACCAATGAGCAGTTCTTC. Translating it yields CAWRPGTNEQFF.

This chain links TRBV7-9 with TRBJ1-2; D is uncertain. The V end lost 5 bases, the J end lost 4 bases, and 11 bases lay between the germline ends. The CDR3 consists of 13 residues. Germline lookup yields CDR1 SEHNR and CDR2 FQNEAQ (reference sequence). For the CDR3, the DNA is TGTGCCAGCAGCCGCGAGAATTTCTATGGCTACACCTTC. Residues: CASSRENFYGYTF.

This clone has more than one count but fewer than ten. The genes are TRBV5-1 and TRBJ2-5; maybe TRBD2 (6 bases). From germline, CDR1 is SGHRS and CDR2 YFSETQ. This CDR3 has 16 amino acids. V was shortened by 0 bases and J by 5 bases, with 17 bases between the two germline ends. The CDR3 DNA follows: TGCGCCAGCAGCTTGGACGGGAGTGCCCTCAAGGAGACCCAGTACTTC. Translation gives CASSLDGSALKETQYF.

V usage is TRBV10-3 and J usage is TRBJ1-1, with 9 bases aligning to TRBD1. The CDR3 has 15 amino acids. With 2 bases clipped from V and 1 base from J, the junction kept 2 bases outside the gene matches. Germline V gene data show CDR1 as ENHRY and CDR2 as SYGVKD. CDR3 loop: CAISEDRGWNTEAFF. CDR3 nucleotide sequence: TGTGCCATCAGTGAGGACAGGGGGTGGAACACTGAAGCTTTCTTT.

The chain combines TRBV19 with TRBJ2-7; maybe TRBD1 (6 bases). In germline, CDR1 is LNHDA, CDR2 SQIVND (reference sequence). The ends were cut back, 4 bases at V and 1 base at J, with 14 bases in the middle. The CDR3 runs 15 residues. CDR3 region: CASSRDRRTSYEQYF. In nucleotides, the CDR3 is TGTGCCAGTAGTAGAGACAGGCGAACATCCTACGAGCAGTACTTC.

This clone was seen more than once but under ten times. V and J are TRBV7-9 and TRBJ2-7; D may be TRBD2 (6 bases). Germline loops: CDR1 SEHNR, CDR2 FQNEAQ (reference sequence). This CDR3 is 16 amino acids long. The V end lost 5 bases, the J end lost 7 bases, and 24 bases lay between the germline ends. The CDR3: CASSLGLGVNREEQYF. For the CDR3, the DNA is TGTGCCAGCAGCCTAGGGCTAGGGGTTAACCGGGAGGAGCAGTACTTC.

This sequence joins TRBV25-1 and TRBJ2-3; D is ambiguous. Germline V lookup: CDR1 MGHDK, CDR2 SYGVNS. V was trimmed by 4 bases and J by 2 bases, leaving 10 bases between them. CDR3 length: 14 amino acids. The DNA of the CDR3 is TGTGCCAGCAGTGTAAGTGGAGCCACAGATACGCAGTATTTT. Amino acids: CASSVSGATDTQYF.

As regards this clone: At one end the junction does not follow the germline gene, possibly because of a read error. The V and J genes are TRBV7-9 and TRBJ2-7, with TRBD2 matching over 8 bases. This CDR3 spans 16 amino acids. Germline V CDR1 and CDR2: SEHNR, FQNEAQ (reference sequence). CDR3 protein: CSSSLAGKRETDEQYF. CDR3 DNA sequence: TGTTCCAGCAGCTTAGCGGGCAAGCGGGAGACCGACGAGCAGTACTTC.

This clone appeared a few times. The chain carries TRBV11-2 and TRBJ2-5; D remains unclear. The germline V gene encodes CDR1 SGHAT and CDR2 FQNNGV. V lost 5 bases to trimming and J lost 5 bases, with 12 bases between them. The CDR3 consists of 13 residues. As DNA, the CDR3 is TGTGCCAGCAGCCTCCCGCCGGGTGAGACCCAGTACTTC. Protein sequence: CASSLPPGETQYF.

The rearrangement uses TRBV5-4 and TRBJ2-4; a weak D match, TRBD2 (5 bases). V lost 2 bases and J lost 0, with 9 bases in between. Germline V gene data show CDR1 as SGHNT and CDR2 as YYREEE (reference sequence). This CDR3 spans 15 amino acids. The CDR3 spells CASSFVGGAKNIQYF. The CDR3 coding sequence is TGTGCCAGCAGCTTCGTAGGAGGAGCCAAAAACATTCAGTACTTC. Complete variable domain (other parts from reference TRBV5-4 and TRBJ2-4): ETGVTQSPTHLIKTRGQQVTLRCSSQSGHNTVSWYQQALGQGPQFIFQYYREEENGRGNFPPRFSGLQFPNYSSELNVNALELDDSALYLCASSFVGGAKNIQYFGAGTRLSVL.

This clone was picked up a small number of times. The chain couples TRBV2 to TRBJ2-7, with 8 bases matching TRBD2. Germline V gene sequence: CDR1 SNHLY, CDR2 FYNNEI. V trimming: 4 bases; J trimming: 5 bases; junction bases outside the gene matches: 10. This CDR3 is built from 15 residues. The CDR3 coding sequence is TGTGCCAGCAGTGCCGGGGGACTAGGCGTACACGAGCAGTACTTC. The encoded protein is CASSAGGLGVHEQYF.

The V call is TRBV5-6, the J call TRBJ2-5; 7 bases agree with TRBD1. The end of the DNA aligns better with TRBJ2-7, so the J call may be wrong. CDR3 length equals 15 residues. Germline V gene lookup returns CDR1 SGHDT and CDR2 YYEEEE. The CDR3 DNA is TGTGCCAGCAGTGCCGGGACAGTGTCTTCCTACGAGCAGTACTTC. The encoded protein is CASSAGTVSSYEQYF.

The V and J genes are TRBV11-2 and TRBJ2-6; 8 positions agree with TRBD1. CDR3 length: 16 residues. CDR1 SGHAT and CDR2 FQNNGV come from the germline V gene. Trimming at V came to 5 bases and at J to 4 bases, leaving 7 bases not matched to a gene. In DNA, the CDR3 is TGTGCCAGCAGCCCCCGGACAGGGTCCGGGGCCAACGTCCTGACTTTC. Amino acid sequence: CASSPRTGSGANVLTF. Together with reference TRBV11-2 and TRBJ2-6, the CDR3 gives the full variable domain: EAGVAQSPRYKIIEKRQSVAFWCNPISGHATLYWYQQILGQGPKLLIQFQNNGVVDDSQLPKDRFSAERLKGVDSTLKIQPAKLEDSAVYLCASSPRTGSGANVLTFGAGSRLTVL.

The genes are TRBV28 and TRBJ1-2, with 7 bases matching TRBD1. J lost 4 bases, V lost 11 bases, and 10 bases had no gene match. The CDR3 is made up of 13 amino acids. The germline V gene has CDR1 MDHEN and CDR2 SYDVKM. The CDR3 DNA reads as TGTGCCGGAAAGGGGGCAGGTGGCTATGGCTACACCTTC. As protein: CAGKGAGGYGYTF.

The chain carries TRBV4-1 and TRBJ2-1; TRBD2 agrees at 9 bases. CDR3 size: 15 residues. J was trimmed by 5 bases and V by 4 bases; bases with no gene match: 6. Germline CDR1 MGHRA, CDR2 YSYEKL. In DNA, the CDR3 is TGCGCCAGCAGCCTCTCTAGCGGGGTTGACAATGAGCAGTTCTTC. Its translation: CASSLSSGVDNEQFF.

CDR3 region: CASSRSRGLYGYTF. The CDR3 DNA reads TGTGCCAGCAGCAGATCCAGGGGGCTCTATGGCTACACCTTC. The chain links TRBV7-9 to TRBJ1-2; 8 positions agree with TRBD1. Trimming at V came to 5 bases and at J to 4 bases, leaving 6 bases not matched to a gene. This CDR3 is 14 amino acids long. Germline-derived CDR1 and CDR2 are SEHNR and FQNEAQ (reference sequence).

This clone was counted only a few times. The chain joins TRBV6-1 to TRBJ1-2, with D possibly being TRBD1 (5 bases). Germline CDR1 and CDR2: MNHNS and SASEGT. V dropped 2 bases and J dropped 3 bases, with 28 bases sitting between them. The CDR3 loop spans 20 amino acids. CDR3 DNA: TGTGCCAGCAGTGAAACCTACCGGTCGTGGGTCTTGACAGCGTACTATGGCTACACCTTC. This gives the protein CASSETYRSWVLTAYYGYTF.

The rearrangement uses TRBV6-1 and TRBJ1-1, with 11 bases lining up with TRBD1. CDR1 is MNHNS, CDR2 SASEGT, per germline. Germline trimming cut 9 bases from V and 2 bases from J; bases unmatched to any gene: 2. The CDR3 consists of 13 residues. CDR3 loop: CASRTGGNTEAFF. The CDR3 DNA sequence: TGTGCCAGTCGGACAGGGGGCAACACTGAAGCTTTCTTT.

The chain employs TRBV6-6 and TRBJ1-2, with D possibly TRBD1 on 6 matching bases. The CDR3 runs 14 residues. V was pared by 1 base and J by 13 bases, with 19 bases between. Germline V gene sequence: CDR1 MNHNY, CDR2 SVGAGI (reference sequence). The CDR3 DNA sequence: TGTGCCAGCAGTTACTATTCAGGGGATGGCGCAGGCACCTTC. It codes for CASSYYSGDGAGTF.

This sequence joins TRBV18 and TRBJ1-4, with unresolved D. The germline V and J ends were trimmed by 2 bases and 6 bases, with 10 bases remaining between them. This CDR3 spans 14 amino acids. Germline lookup yields CDR1 KGHSH and CDR2 LQKENI. The CDR3 reads CASSPRNSDEKLFF. CDR3 coding DNA: TGTGCCAGCTCACCAAGAAACTCGGATGAAAAACTGTTTTTT.

This clone showed up just a few times. The rearrangement joins TRBV19 to TRBJ2-7; D call uncertain. The CDR3 runs to 13 residues. Germline V lookup: CDR1 LNHDA, CDR2 SQIVND (reference sequence). V lost 3 bases to trimming and J lost 1 base, with 7 bases between them. The CDR3 DNA follows: TGTGCCAGTAGTATTGAGGAGTCCTACGAGCAGTACTTC. Translation gives CASSIEESYEQYF.

Comments on this clone: At one end, the junction sequence differs from germline, possibly due to a read error. This chain joins TRBV7-9 and TRBJ1-1; D is unresolved. This CDR3 contains 11 residues. Germline CDR1 reads SEHNR; CDR2 reads FQNEAQ (reference sequence). The CDR3 protein is CSSSPRTEAFF. DNA for the CDR3: TGTTCCAGCAGCCCCCGCACTGAAGCTTTCTTT.